One T cell receptor (beta chain) is described in this entry. Its antigen is not identified. These data come from a study of T cells after yellow fever vaccination. A 5'RACE template-switching step, the method used to make TCR cDNA, added a universal primer site and UMIs. TCRdb re-called the 5' RACE reads with MiXCR, one entry per CDR3 protein. Among 95,000 to 150,000 distinct CDR3 sequences listed, over 12% were seen once. Regarding the study as a whole: It was a weaker secondary response, yet one that peaked faster, at day 5 versus 15.

V gave up 3 bases and J gave up 3 bases, with 12 bases separating them. CDR1 is SGHRS, CDR2 YFSETQ, per germline. The CDR3 contains 14 residues. Sample: CD8+ T cells sorted from PBMCs, taken 5 days after the yellow fever booster vaccination. The chain has TRBV5-1 and TRBJ1-1; possible D gene TRBD1, 5 bases. This TCR was sampled from a man aged 18 to 35 who received the YFV17D yellow fever vaccine. The CDR3, as DNA: TGCGCCAGCAGCTGGCTTAGGGGAGACACTGAAGCTTTCTTT. It codes for CASSWLRGDTEAFF.